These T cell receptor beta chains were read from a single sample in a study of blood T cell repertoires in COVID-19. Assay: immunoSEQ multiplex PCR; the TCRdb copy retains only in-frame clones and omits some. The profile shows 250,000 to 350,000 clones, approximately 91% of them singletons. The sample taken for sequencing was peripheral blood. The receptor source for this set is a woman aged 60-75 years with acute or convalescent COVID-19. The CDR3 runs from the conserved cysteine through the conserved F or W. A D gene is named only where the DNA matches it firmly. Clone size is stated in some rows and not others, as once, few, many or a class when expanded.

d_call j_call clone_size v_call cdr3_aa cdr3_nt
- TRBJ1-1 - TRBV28 CASSVTVNTEAFF TGTGCCAGCAGTGTAACAGTGAACACTGAAGCTTTCTTT
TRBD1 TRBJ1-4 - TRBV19 CASSTGQVGEKLFF TGTGCCAGTAGTACGGGACAGGTTGGTGAAAAACTGTTTTTT
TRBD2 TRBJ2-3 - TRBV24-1 CATERGRSDTQYF TGTGCCACGGAGCGGGGCAGGTCAGATACGCAGTATTTT
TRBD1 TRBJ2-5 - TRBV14 CARSTGGQETQYF TGTGCCAGATCGACAGGGGGCCAAGAGACCCAGTACTTC
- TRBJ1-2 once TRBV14 CASSQDSRGYGYTF TGTGCCAGCAGCCAAGACTCGCGGGGCTATGGCTACACCTTC
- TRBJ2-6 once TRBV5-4 CASSLQGTGANVLTF TGTGCCAGCAGCCTGCAGGGAACTGGGGCCAACGTCCTGACTTTC
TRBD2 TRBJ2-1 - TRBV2 CARSGDSYNEQFF TGTGCCAGAAGCGGGGACTCCTACAATGAGCAGTTCTTC
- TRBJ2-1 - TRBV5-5 CASSTPAGGGHEQFF TGTGCCAGCAGCACACCGGCGGGCGGGGGCCATGAGCAGTTCTTC
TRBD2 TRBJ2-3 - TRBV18 CASSPQRGGPDTQYF TGTGCCAGCTCACCACAGCGGGGGGGACCAGATACGCAGTATTTT
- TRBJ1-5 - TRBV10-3 CAISESGTRGGRPQHF TGTGCCATCAGTGAGTCCGGGACAAGGGGGGGTCGGCCCCAGCATTTT
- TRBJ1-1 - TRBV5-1 CASTTTGTEAFF TGCGCCAGCACCACCACTGGTACTGAAGCTTTCTTT
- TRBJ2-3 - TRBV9 CASSPRGLTDTQYF TGTGCCAGCAGCCCCAGGGGCCTCACAGATACGCAGTATTTT
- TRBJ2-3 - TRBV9 CASSVAGNKGTDTQYF TGTGCCAGCAGCGTAGCGGGGAACAAAGGAACAGATACGCAGTATTTT
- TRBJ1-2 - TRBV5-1 CASSDDTGGYTF TGCGCCAGCAGCGACGATACGGGAGGCTACACCTTC
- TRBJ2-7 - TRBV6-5 CASSGTLSASEQYF TGTGCCAGCAGCGGGACACTATCCGCTAGCGAGCAGTACTTC
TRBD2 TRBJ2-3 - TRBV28 CASSPSGKSTDTQYF TGTGCCAGCAGTCCTAGCGGGAAAAGCACAGATACGCAGTATTTT